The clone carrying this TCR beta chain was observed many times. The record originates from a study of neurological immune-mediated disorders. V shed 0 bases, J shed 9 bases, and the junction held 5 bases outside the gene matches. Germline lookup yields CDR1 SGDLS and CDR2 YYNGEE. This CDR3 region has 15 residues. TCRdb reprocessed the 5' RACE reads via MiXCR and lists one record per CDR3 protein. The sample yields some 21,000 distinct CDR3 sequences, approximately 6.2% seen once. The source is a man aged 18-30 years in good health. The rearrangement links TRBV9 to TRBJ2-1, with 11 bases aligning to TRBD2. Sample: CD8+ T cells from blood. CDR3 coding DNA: TGTGCCAGCAGCGTAGTGGCTAGCGGGGGGCCTGAGCAGTTCTTC. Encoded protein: CASSVVASGGPEQFF.